This record covers a single TCR beta chain. The sample originates from a study of early stage breast cancer tumors. V lost 0 bases and J lost 0, with 20 bases in between. Germline-derived CDR1 and CDR2 are LGHNA and YSLEER. The length of the CDR3 is 20 residues. Method: immunoSEQ multiplex PCR; TCRdb's copy keeps in-frame clones and lacks some. The data show 25,000 to 30,000 clones, around three quarters seen once. V is TRBV4-3 and J is TRBJ2-2; D possibly corresponds to TRBD1 (6 bases). The source is a person aged 50-59 years with breast cancer. The sequencing sample was made of blood. CDR3 DNA sequence: TGCGCCAGCAGCCAAGATCCGCGAGTTGGGGGCGGCGCGAACACCGGGGAGCTGTTTTTT. Encoded protein: CASSQDPRVGGGANTGELFF.